These 12 T cell receptor beta chains were sequenced from one sample in a study of blood T cell repertoires in COVID-19. The table came from immunoSEQ multiplex PCR; TCRdb's copy has only in-frame clones and leaves some out. This table holds 200,000 to 250,000 clones, 65% to 85% found once. Sequenced input: peripheral blood. The receptor set was obtained from a human donor in a cohort sampled during active COVID-19.

The chain joins TRBV9 to TRBJ2-1; 12 bases agree with TRBD1. The CDR3 covers 16 residues. Trimming at V came to 3 bases and at J to 7 bases, leaving 8 bases not matched to a gene. Germline V gene sequence: CDR1 SGDLS, CDR2 YYNGEE. This chain's CDR3 is CASSEAGTGGSNEQFF. CDR3 DNA sequence: TGTGCCAGCAGCGAAGCAGGGACAGGGGGCTCAAATGAGCAGTTCTTC.

This rearrangement joins TRBV25-1 to TRBJ1-1; TRBD1 aligns across 7 bases. This CDR3 is built from 14 residues. Germline-derived CDR1 and CDR2 are MGHDK and SYGVNS. J lost 1 base, V lost 4 bases, and 3 bases had no gene match. The CDR3 coding sequence is TGTGCCAGCAGTGGTGACAGGGCGAACACTGAAGCTTTCTTT. Its translation is CASSGDRANTEAFF.

The genes are TRBV19 and TRBJ2-3; 9 bases agree with TRBD1. Trimming took 9 bases from V and 7 from J; bases not matched to a gene: 5. Germline CDR1 LNHDA, CDR2 SQIVND (reference sequence). This CDR3 has 12 amino acids. The CDR3 nucleotides are TGTGCCAGCAGGGACAGGGTGAATACGCAGTATTTT. This gives the protein CASRDRVNTQYF. Drawing the rest from reference TRBV19 and TRBJ2-3, the complete variable domain is DGGITQSPKYLFRKEGQNVTLSCEQNLNHDAMYWYRQDPGQGLRLIYYSQIVNDFQKGDIAEGYSVSREKKESFPLTVTSAQKNPTAFYLCASRDRVNTQYFGPGTRLTVL.

The chain joins TRBV5-1 to TRBJ1-2, with TRBD1 matching over 8 bases. Germline V gives CDR1 SGHRS, CDR2 YFSETQ. The V segment lost 0 bases and the J segment 13 bases; nucleotides outside the gene matches: 5. This CDR3 comprises 12 residues. DNA for the CDR3: TGCGCCAGCAGCTTGGGCAGGGGGCCAACCACCTTC. Translation: CASSLGRGPTTF.

V is TRBV6-5 and J is TRBJ1-5, with D uncertain. The germline V and J ends were trimmed by 6 bases and 0 bases, with 9 bases remaining between them. Germline V gene data show CDR1 as MNHEY and CDR2 as SVGAGI. This CDR3 contains 14 residues. In nucleotides, the CDR3 is TGTGCCAGCAGGGCGGAGGTTAGCAATCAGCCCCAGCATTTT. This sequence encodes CASRAEVSNQPQHF.

The chain couples TRBV6-4 to TRBJ1-4; 7 nucleotides agree with TRBD1. The CDR3 spans 14 residues. The V gene's germline CDR1 is MRHNA and CDR2 SNTAGT. After removal of 3 bases from V and 5 bases from J, the junction contained 3 bases not matched to a gene. CDR3 sequence (DNA): TGTGCCAGCAGTGAGGGGACAGCGAATGAAAAACTGTTTTTT. Translated, it gives CASSEGTANEKLFF.

The chain links TRBV24-1 to TRBJ2-5; D might be TRBD2 (7 bases). The CDR3 is 15 amino acids. V was cut by 4 bases and J by 4 bases, with 15 bases left in between. Germline loops: CDR1 KGHDR, CDR2 SFDVKD. Written as DNA, the CDR3 is TGTGCCACCAGTGACCCCAGGGGAGGGATAGAGACCCAGTACTTC. Amino acids: CATSDPRGGIETQYF.

V usage is TRBV5-1 and J usage is TRBJ1-2; D is uncertain. This CDR3 is built from 16 residues. V lost 4 bases to trimming and J lost 4 bases, with 20 bases between them. The germline V gene encodes CDR1 SGHRS and CDR2 YFSETQ. In DNA form, the CDR3 reads TGCGCCAGCAGCCCGACCCTACAGAGACCCAGCTATGGCTACACCTTC. Translating it yields CASSPTLQRPSYGYTF.

The J gene is TRBJ1-6, the V gene TRBV9; D remains unclear. The CDR3 runs 15 residues. Trimming cost V 4 bases and J 0 bases, with 8 bases left between them. The germline V gene has CDR1 SGDLS and CDR2 YYNGEE. The CDR3 bases are TGTGCCAGCAGCATTCGGGGCTCCTATAATTCACCCCTCCACTTT. Translated, it gives CASSIRGSYNSPLHF.

This clone showed up just once. The DNA for the CDR3 is TGTGCCAGCAGCTTGGCCTTGGGGCGGGGGGCCAACGTCCTGACTTTC. Encoded protein: CASSLALGRGANVLTF. V is TRBV5-4 and J is TRBJ2-6, with a possible D match to TRBD1 (5 bases). Germline lookup yields CDR1 SGHNT and CDR2 YYREEE (reference sequence). V was cut by 0 bases and J by 4 bases, with 11 bases left in between. The CDR3 length is 16 residues.

The table lists this clone with a few counts. This sequence joins TRBV6-5 and TRBJ1-1; D call uncertain. This CDR3 contains 12 residues. V shed 5 bases and J shed 3 bases, with 7 bases lying between them. The V gene's germline CDR1 is MNHEY and CDR2 SVGAGI. CDR3 loop: CASSTDDTEAFF. The CDR3 region has the DNA TGTGCCAGCAGTACAGACGACACTGAAGCTTTCTTT.

The J gene is TRBJ2-3, the V gene TRBV11-3; a possible D gene is TRBD2 (5 bases). Germline V gene sequence: CDR1 SGHNT, CDR2 YENEEA. This CDR3 is 13 amino acids long. Deletions cut 0 bases from V and 8 bases from J, with 9 bases between. The CDR3 coding sequence is TGTGCCAGCAGCTTAGACCGACTAAGTACGCAGTATTTT. Its translation: CASSLDRLSTQYF.